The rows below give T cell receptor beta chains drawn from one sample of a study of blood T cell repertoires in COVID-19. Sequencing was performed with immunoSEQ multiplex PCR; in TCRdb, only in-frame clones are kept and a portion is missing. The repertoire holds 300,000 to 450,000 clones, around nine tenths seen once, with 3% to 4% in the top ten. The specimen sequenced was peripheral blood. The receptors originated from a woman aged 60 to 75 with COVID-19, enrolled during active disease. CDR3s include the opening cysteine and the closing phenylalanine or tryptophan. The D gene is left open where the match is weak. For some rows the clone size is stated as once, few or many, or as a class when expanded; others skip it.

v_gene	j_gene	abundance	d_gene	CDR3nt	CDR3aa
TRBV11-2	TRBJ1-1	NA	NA	TGTGCCAGCAGCTTAGAACATTCAGGCAGGGCTGAAGCTTTCTTT	CASSLEHSGRAEAFF
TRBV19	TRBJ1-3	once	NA	TGTGCCAGTACCTTAACGACAGCAATCTCTGGAAACACCATATATTTT	CASTLTTAISGNTIYF
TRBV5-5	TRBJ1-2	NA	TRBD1	TGTGCCAGCAGCTGGGGACAGGGCAACTATGGCTACACCTTC	CASSWGQGNYGYTF
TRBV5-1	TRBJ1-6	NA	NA	TGCGCCAGCAGCTTGCAGGGTTCGGCACCCCTCCACTTT	CASSLQGSAPLHF
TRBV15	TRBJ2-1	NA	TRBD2	TGTGCCACCAGCTCAACTTTAGGACTAGCGATCAATGAGCAGTTCTTC	CATSSTLGLAINEQFF
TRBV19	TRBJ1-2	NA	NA	TGTGCCAGTAGTATAACCCGACAGGAGATATACGGCTACACCTTC	CASSITRQEIYGYTF
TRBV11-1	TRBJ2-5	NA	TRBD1	TGTGCCACCTCACCCCCCGACAGGGTAGAGACCCAGTACTTC	CATSPPDRVETQYF
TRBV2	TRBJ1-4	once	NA	TGTGCCAGCTCTGCAACTAATGAAAAACTGTTTTTT	CASSATNEKLFF
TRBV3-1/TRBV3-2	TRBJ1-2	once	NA	TGTGCCAGCAGCCAAACTCCAGAGGGGGCTAACTATGGCTACACCTTC	CASSQTPEGANYGYTF
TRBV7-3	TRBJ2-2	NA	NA	TGTGCCAGCAGCTCCACGACTAGTTTATTCGCCGGGGAGCTGTTTTTT	CASSSTTSLFAGELFF
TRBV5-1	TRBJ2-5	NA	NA	TGCGCCAGCAGCTTGCAGGGAAGAGAGACCCAGTACTTC	CASSLQGRETQYF
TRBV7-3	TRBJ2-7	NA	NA	TGTGCCAGCAGCTTAATCCAGGGGTACGAGCAGTACTTC	CASSLIQGYEQYF
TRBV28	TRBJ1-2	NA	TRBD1	TGTGCCAGCAGCCGCGGGACAGGGTATGGCTACACCTTC	CASSRGTGYGYTF
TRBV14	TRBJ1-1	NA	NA	TGTGCCAGCAGCCAAGATAGAGGGCAGGCCACTGAAGCTTTCTTT	CASSQDRGQATEAFF
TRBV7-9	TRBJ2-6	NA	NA	TGTGCCAGCAGCTTTTCCTTACAGGGCTCTGGGGCCAACGTCCTGACTTTC	CASSFSLQGSGANVLTF
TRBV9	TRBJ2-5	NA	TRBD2	TGTGCCAGCAGCGTATCCCCTTTAGCGGGGGGACAAGAGACCCAGTACTTC	CASSVSPLAGGQETQYF
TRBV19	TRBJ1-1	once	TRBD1	TGTGCCAGTATGTGGGGCAGGGGGCAAACTGAAGCTTTCTTT	CASMWGRGQTEAFF
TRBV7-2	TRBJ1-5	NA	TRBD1	TGTGCCAGCAGCCTGGGACAGAATAGCAATCAGCCCCAGCATTTT	CASSLGQNSNQPQHF
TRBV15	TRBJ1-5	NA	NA	TGTGCCACCAGCCAGATAACGGCGGGTCAGCCCCAGCATTTT	CATSQITAGQPQHF
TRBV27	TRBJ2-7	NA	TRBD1	TGTGCCAGCAGCCTTCGACAGGGTCCCTACGAGCAGTACTTC	CASSLRQGPYEQYF